The text below deals with one T cell receptor (beta chain). These data are taken from a study of T cell responses to AZD1222 COVID-19 vaccine. Data came from immunoSEQ multiplex PCR; TCRdb stores just in-frame clones and leaves some out. The repertoire includes 93,000 or so clones, roughly 91% of them detected once, and about 41% sits in the top ten. The CDR3 sequence is 12 residues long. Germline CDR1 reads SGDLS; CDR2 reads YYNGEE. Trimming cost V 7 bases and J 0 bases; bases outside gene matches: 1. The chain recombines TRBV9 with TRBJ2-7; 7 nucleotides agree with TRBD2. The source was peripheral blood, collected on day 0 of AZD1222 vaccination. The receptor was derived from an adult in good health. In nucleotides, the CDR3 is TGTGCCAGCGGGAGGGACTCCTACGAGCAGTACTTC. It encodes CASGRDSYEQYF.